This TCR beta chain was obtained from a study of blood T cell repertoires in COVID-19. Study background: COVID-19 samples collected from the United States, Italy and Spain covered acute and convalescent phases.

The germline CDR1 and CDR2 sequences are LNHNV and YYDKDF (reference sequence). V was clipped by 2 bases and J by 6 bases, with 20 bases between them. The CDR3 has 16 amino acids. Profiling relied on immunoSEQ multiplex PCR, and the TCRdb table lists in-frame clones only, not all of them. In the table there are some 250,000 clones, around nine tenths of which are singletons. The receptor was isolated from a woman between 40 and 50 years old who had recovered from COVID-19. The chain combines TRBV15 with TRBJ2-7; TRBD2 is a possible D gene (6 bases). Sequencing was performed on peripheral blood. CDR3 protein: CATSRPSGELAGEQYF. In DNA, the CDR3 is TGTGCCACCAGCAGACCCTCCGGTGAACTAGCTGGCGAGCAGTACTTC.